This T cell receptor (beta chain) stems from a study of control samples from healthy donors and cancer patients. Assay: immunoSEQ multiplex PCR; the TCRdb copy retains only in-frame clones and omits some. This table holds about 100,000 clones, around four fifths found once. The CDR3 consists of 14 residues. The germline V and J ends were trimmed by 0 bases and 3 bases, with 8 bases remaining between them. Germline V lookup: CDR1 SGHRS, CDR2 YFSETQ. With respect to this clone: Other DNA sequences in the same sample also yield this CDR3.

The sample consisted of blood. The V gene is TRBV5-1, the J gene TRBJ2-3; D is possibly TRBD1 (5 bases). The source is a man between 25 and 39 years old in good health. This chain's CDR3 is CASSLDGATDTQYF. The CDR3, as DNA: TGCGCCAGCAGCTTGGATGGGGCAACAGATACGCAGTATTTT.